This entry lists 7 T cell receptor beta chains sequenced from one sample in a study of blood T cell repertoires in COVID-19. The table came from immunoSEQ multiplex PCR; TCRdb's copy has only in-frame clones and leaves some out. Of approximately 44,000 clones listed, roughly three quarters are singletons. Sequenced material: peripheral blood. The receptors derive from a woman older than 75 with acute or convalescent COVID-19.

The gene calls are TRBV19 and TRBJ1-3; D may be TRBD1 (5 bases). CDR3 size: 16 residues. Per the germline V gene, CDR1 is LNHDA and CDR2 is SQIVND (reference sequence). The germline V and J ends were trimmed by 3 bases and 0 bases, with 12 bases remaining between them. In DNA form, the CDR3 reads TGTGCCAGTAGTATCCTACAGGCATCCTCTGGAAACACCATATATTTT. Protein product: CASSILQASSGNTIYF. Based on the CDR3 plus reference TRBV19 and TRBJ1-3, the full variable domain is DGGITQSPKYLFRKEGQNVTLSCEQNLNHDAMYWYRQDPGQGLRLIYYSQIVNDFQKGDIAEGYSVSREKKESFPLTVTSAQKNPTAFYLCASSILQASSGNTIYFGEGSWLTVV.

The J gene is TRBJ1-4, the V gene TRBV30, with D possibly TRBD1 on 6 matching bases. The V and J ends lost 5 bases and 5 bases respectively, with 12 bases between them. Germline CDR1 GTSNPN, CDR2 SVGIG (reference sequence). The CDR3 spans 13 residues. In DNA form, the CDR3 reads TGTGCCTGGGCTAACAGGGACAATGAAAAACTGTTTTTT. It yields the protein CAWANRDNEKLFF.

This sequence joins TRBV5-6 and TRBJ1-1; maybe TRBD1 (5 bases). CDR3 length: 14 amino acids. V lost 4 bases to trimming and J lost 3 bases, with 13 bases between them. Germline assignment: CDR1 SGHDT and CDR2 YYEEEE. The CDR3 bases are TGTGCCAGCAGCCCGTGGAGGGACTACACTGAAGCTTTCTTT. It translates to CASSPWRDYTEAFF.

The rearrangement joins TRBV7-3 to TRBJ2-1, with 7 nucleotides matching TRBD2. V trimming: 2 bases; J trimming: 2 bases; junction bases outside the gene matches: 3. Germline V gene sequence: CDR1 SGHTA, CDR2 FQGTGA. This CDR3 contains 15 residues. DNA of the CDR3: TGTGCCAGCAGCTTAGGGCTAGCGGCCTACAATGAGCAGTTCTTC. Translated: CASSLGLAAYNEQFF.

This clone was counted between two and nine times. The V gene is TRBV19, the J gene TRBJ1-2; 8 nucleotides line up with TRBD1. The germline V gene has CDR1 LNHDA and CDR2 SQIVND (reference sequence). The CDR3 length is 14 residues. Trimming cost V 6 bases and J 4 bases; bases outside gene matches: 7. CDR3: CASRKDRVSYGYTF. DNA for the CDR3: TGTGCCAGTAGAAAGGACAGGGTGAGCTATGGCTACACCTTC.

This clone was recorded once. The CDR3 DNA reads TGTGCCAGCAGCAGGAGTGGGGGGGCCTTAGGAGAGACCCAGTACTTC. It specifies CASSRSGGALGETQYF. The rearrangement links TRBV5-5 to TRBJ2-5; possibly TRBD2 for D (7 bases). The CDR3 sequence is 16 residues long. V was cut by 4 bases and J by 4 bases, with 20 bases left in between. Germline assignment: CDR1 SGHKS and CDR2 YYEKEE (reference sequence).

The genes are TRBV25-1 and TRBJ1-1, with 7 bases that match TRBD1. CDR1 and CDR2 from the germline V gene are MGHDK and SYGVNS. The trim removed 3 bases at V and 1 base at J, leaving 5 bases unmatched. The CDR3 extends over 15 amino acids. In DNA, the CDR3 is TGTGCCAGCAGTGACACCGGGACAGCGAACACTGAAGCTTTCTTT. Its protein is CASSDTGTANTEAFF.